This T cell receptor beta chain was profiled in a study of a mutant IDH1 vaccine in newly diagnosed glioma. Study-wide context: It was radiotherapy, temozolomide, or both that patients received previously, with most receiving both.

Time point given: week 11, during vaccination. The investigators gave 300 ug of mutant IDH1 20-mer peptide in each vaccine dose, together with topical imiquimod. Worth noting for this clone: Its cognate antigen is unknown.

Trimming pared 3 bases from V and 2 bases from J, leaving 7 bases between. CDR3 length equals 12 residues. The germline V gene encodes CDR1 SQVTM and CDR2 ANQGSEA. The repertoire was sequenced with immunoSEQ multiplex PCR; TCRdb's copy has only in-frame clones and lacks some. The top ten clones hold about 9% of a sample with tens of thousands of clones, approximately 80% of them seen once. The gene calls are TRBV29-1 and TRBJ1-1; D gene ambiguous. The clonotype comes from a young woman with glioma. The source was PBMCs, collected from a glioma patient whose treatment included an IDH1 peptide vaccine. The CDR3 bases are TGCAGCGTTGACGCGGGAAACACTGAAGCTTTCTTT. It translates to CSVDAGNTEAFF.